These T cell receptor beta chains were read from a single sample in a study of blood T cell repertoires in COVID-19. Method: immunoSEQ multiplex PCR; TCRdb's copy keeps in-frame clones and lacks some. The repertoire includes 120,000 to 150,000 clones, roughly nine tenths of them detected once, and roughly an eighth sits in the top ten. Source material: peripheral blood. These receptors were taken from a man between 18 and 35 years old with COVID-19, enrolled during active disease. Each CDR3 is given with its conserved first and last residue. D genes are given only for firm matches.

j_gene: TRBJ2-1; v_gene: TRBV6-5; d_gene: TRBD1; CDR3nt: TGTGCCAGCAGCCGACAGGGCTCATCTTACAATGAGCAGTTCTTC; CDR3aa: CASSRQGSSYNEQFF
j_gene: TRBJ2-3; v_gene: TRBV24-1; d_gene: -; CDR3nt: TGTGCCACCAGTGATCCGGCAGGGGACCTTACAGATACGCAGTATTTT; CDR3aa: CATSDPAGDLTDTQYF
j_gene: TRBJ1-3; v_gene: TRBV28; d_gene: -; CDR3nt: TGTGCCAGCAGTACCTATTACTCTGGAAACACCATATATTTT; CDR3aa: CASSTYYSGNTIYF
j_gene: TRBJ2-3; v_gene: TRBV6-5; d_gene: TRBD1; CDR3nt: TGTGCCAGCATGGGGACAGGGGGCACGGGGGATACGCAGTATTTT; CDR3aa: CASMGTGGTGDTQYF
j_gene: TRBJ2-3; v_gene: TRBV9; d_gene: TRBD1; CDR3nt: TGTGCCAGCAGCGTCGGACAGGGATCCACAGATACGCAGTATTTT; CDR3aa: CASSVGQGSTDTQYF
j_gene: TRBJ2-4; v_gene: TRBV19; d_gene: -; CDR3nt: TGTGCCAGTAGTAACAGGGCAGCCAAAAACATTCAGTACTTC; CDR3aa: CASSNRAAKNIQYF
j_gene: TRBJ2-1; v_gene: TRBV27; d_gene: -; CDR3nt: TGTGCCAGCAGTCCGCGAAGCTCGTACAATGAGCAGTTCTTC; CDR3aa: CASSPRSSYNEQFF
j_gene: TRBJ2-3; v_gene: TRBV30; d_gene: -; CDR3nt: TGTGCCTGGACGTACACGGGACTTTCCAACCCTAACCGTAATCCAGATACGCAGTATTTT; CDR3aa: CAWTYTGLSNPNRNPDTQYF
j_gene: TRBJ1-3; v_gene: TRBV28; d_gene: TRBD1; CDR3nt: TGTGCCAGCAGTGCCGGGACAGGGGCCCCGGGGGACTCTGGAAACACCATATATTTT; CDR3aa: CASSAGTGAPGDSGNTIYF
j_gene: TRBJ2-2; v_gene: TRBV3-1/TRBV3-2; d_gene: TRBD2; CDR3nt: TGTGCCAGCAGCCCCCCTAGCGGGAGGGCCAACACCGGGGAGCTGTTTTTT; CDR3aa: CASSPPSGRANTGELFF
j_gene: TRBJ1-2; v_gene: TRBV28; d_gene: -; CDR3nt: TGTGCCAGCAGGCCAGGGTACTATGGCTACACCTTC; CDR3aa: CASRPGYYGYTF